This is a list of T cell receptor beta chains from one sample in a study of shared clonotypes between healthy human individuals. This table comes from immunoSEQ multiplex PCR, and its TCRdb copy is limited to in-frame clones, with some not included. The table includes roughly 2.5 million clones, 90% to 95% detected once. The specimen sequenced was naive CD4+ T cells sorted from blood. These receptors all stem from a young man in good health. The CDR3 runs from the conserved cysteine through the conserved F or W. Fields, in order: clone size, J gene, V gene, D gene, CDR3 protein, CDR3 DNA. D genes are given only for firm matches. Some rows mark clone size as missing; the rest say once, few, many or name a class of expanded clone.

>.|TRBJ2-7|TRBV18|.
CASSPPSRAYEQYF
TGTGCCAGCTCACCACCGTCCAGAGCCTACGAGCAGTACTTC
>.|TRBJ1-2|TRBV2|.
CASSLQGRDFDYTF
TGTGCCAGCAGTTTACAGGGTCGGGATTTTGACTACACCTTC
>.|TRBJ1-3|TRBV4-1|.
CASSQLPTGSGNTIYF
TGCGCCAGCAGCCAACTCCCGACAGGCTCTGGAAACACCATATATTTT
>.|TRBJ2-3|TRBV2|TRBD2
CASSRTSLRTDTQYF
TGTGCCAGCAGCCGGACTAGCCTCCGCACAGATACGCAGTATTTT
>.|TRBJ2-1|TRBV6-6|TRBD2
CASSYGLAGGDEQFF
TGTGCCAGCAGTTACGGGCTAGCGGGAGGCGATGAGCAGTTCTTC
>.|TRBJ1-1|TRBV7-9|.
CASSLAAGVMNTEAFF
TGTGCCAGCAGCTTAGCCGCAGGAGTTATGAACACTGAAGCTTTCTTT
>.|TRBJ2-7|TRBV6-1|TRBD2
CASRTGTSTYEQYF
TGTGCCAGCAGGACCGGGACTAGTACCTACGAGCAGTACTTC
>.|TRBJ1-4|TRBV2|.
CASSVKNVGSGKLFF
TGTGCCAGCAGTGTGAAAAATGTGGGAAGCGGAAAACTGTTTTTT
>.|TRBJ2-2|TRBV6-5|TRBD1
CASSWDRVTGELFF
TGTGCCAGCAGTTGGGACAGGGTCACCGGGGAGCTGTTTTTT
>.|TRBJ2-7|TRBV5-4|.
CASSPSLRPAEEYF
TGTGCCAGCAGCCCGAGCCTTAGACCGGCGGAGGAGTACTTC
>.|TRBJ2-3|TRBV5-1|.
CASSLDQGAPGDTQYF
TGCGCCAGCAGCCTCGACCAAGGGGCCCCAGGGGATACGCAGTATTTT
>.|TRBJ2-2|TRBV9|.
CASSDTNTGELFF
TGTGCCAGCAGCGATACTAACACCGGGGAGCTGTTTTTT
>.|TRBJ2-5|TRBV9|.
CASSVGGHAAETQYF
TGTGCCAGCAGCGTAGGGGGACATGCGGCAGAGACCCAGTACTTC
>.|TRBJ2-5|TRBV21-1|.
CASSIRQRAKETQYF
TGTGCCAGCAGCATCCGCCAGCGGGCCAAAGAGACCCAGTACTTC
>once|TRBJ2-7|TRBV6-1|TRBD1
CASRDTGTGADEQYF
TGTGCCAGCAGAGACACCGGGACAGGGGCCGACGAGCAGTACTTC
>.|TRBJ2-5|TRBV4-1|.
CASSQDGGLGPETQYF
TGCGCCAGCAGCCAAGATGGGGGATTGGGGCCGGAGACCCAGTACTTC
>.|TRBJ2-1|TRBV2|.
CASSEAAGHTYNEQFF
TGTGCCAGCAGTGAAGCTGCAGGGCATACCTACAATGAGCAGTTCTTC
>once|TRBJ2-5|TRBV7-6|.
CASSPRGEQETQYF
TGTGCCAGCAGCCCCAGGGGGGAGCAAGAGACCCAGTACTTC
>.|TRBJ2-7|TRBV6-5|TRBD2
CASPPREGFYEQYF
TGTGCCAGCCCTCCCCGGGAGGGATTCTACGAGCAGTACTTC
>.|TRBJ1-1|TRBV5-1|TRBD1
CASSLVGTGGYAFF
TGCGCCAGCAGCTTGGTTGGGACAGGGGGGTACGCTTTCTTT
>.|TRBJ2-7|TRBV2|.
CASKGTKNVYEQYF
TGTGCCAGCAAGGGGACAAAGAACGTCTACGAGCAGTACTTC
>.|TRBJ1-2|TRBV19|.
CASSTTFKSDYGYTF
TGTGCCAGTAGTACTACCTTTAAGTCTGACTATGGCTACACCTTC
>.|TRBJ1-2|TRBV7-9|TRBD1
CASSLNPSTGAHGYTF
TGTGCCAGCAGCTTAAACCCGTCAACAGGGGCCCACGGCTACACCTTC
>.|TRBJ2-2|TRBV10-3|.
CAIRLGGNTGELFF
TGTGCCATCAGGCTGGGAGGGAACACCGGGGAGCTGTTTTTT
>.|TRBJ2-2|TRBV13|TRBD2
CASSLGGIGGTNTGELFF
TGTGCCAGCAGCTTAGGTGGCATCGGGGGGACGAACACCGGGGAGCTGTTTTTT
>.|TRBJ1-2|TRBV28|TRBD1
CASSLPPGAGGNYGYTF
TGTGCCAGCAGTTTACCCCCAGGGGCAGGGGGCAACTATGGCTACACCTTC
>.|TRBJ2-3|TRBV5-4|TRBD1
CASSTGQGTQYF
TGTGCCAGCAGCACCGGACAGGGTACGCAGTATTTT
>.|TRBJ2-2|TRBV18|.
CASSPKHTGELFF
TGTGCCAGCTCACCAAAGCACACCGGGGAGCTGTTTTTT
>.|TRBJ2-7|TRBV19|.
CASYTVLHYEQYF
TGTGCCAGCTACACGGTACTCCACTACGAGCAGTACTTC
>.|TRBJ1-1|TRBV18|.
CASSPSDGFMNTEAFF
TGTGCCAGCTCACCGTCGGACGGATTCATGAACACTGAAGCTTTCTTT
>.|TRBJ2-3|TRBV5-4|TRBD2
CASSSSRLAGGDTQYF
TGTGCCAGCAGCTCGTCAAGGCTAGCGGGGGGAGATACGCAGTATTTT
>.|TRBJ2-2|TRBV11-2|.
CASSLESLNTGELFF
TGTGCCAGCAGCTTAGAATCCCTAAACACCGGGGAGCTGTTTTTT
>.|TRBJ2-1|TRBV7-9|TRBD2
CASRNGTSGSVEQFF
TGTGCCAGCAGAAACGGGACTAGCGGGAGTGTTGAGCAGTTCTTC
>.|TRBJ1-2|TRBV6-6|.
CASSLPVIYGYTF
TGTGCCAGCAGTTTGCCCGTCATCTATGGCTACACCTTC
>.|TRBJ2-7|TRBV18|TRBD2
CASSRGAGGPSYEQYF
TGTGCCAGCTCACGGGGAGCGGGAGGGCCCTCGTACGAGCAGTACTTC